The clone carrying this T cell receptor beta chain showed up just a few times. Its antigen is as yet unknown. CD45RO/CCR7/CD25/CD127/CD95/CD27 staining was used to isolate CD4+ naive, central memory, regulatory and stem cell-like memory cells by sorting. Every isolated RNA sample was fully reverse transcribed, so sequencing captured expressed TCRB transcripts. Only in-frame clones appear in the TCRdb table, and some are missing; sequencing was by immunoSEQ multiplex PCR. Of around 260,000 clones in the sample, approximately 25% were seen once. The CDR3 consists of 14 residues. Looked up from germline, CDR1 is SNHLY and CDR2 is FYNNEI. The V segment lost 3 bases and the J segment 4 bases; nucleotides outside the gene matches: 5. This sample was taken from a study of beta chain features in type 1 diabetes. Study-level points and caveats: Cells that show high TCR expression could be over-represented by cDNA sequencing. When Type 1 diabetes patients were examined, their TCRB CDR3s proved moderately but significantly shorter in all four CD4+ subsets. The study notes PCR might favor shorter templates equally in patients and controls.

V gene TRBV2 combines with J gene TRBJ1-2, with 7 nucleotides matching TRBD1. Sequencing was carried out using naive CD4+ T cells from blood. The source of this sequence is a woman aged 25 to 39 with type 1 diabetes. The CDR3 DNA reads TGTGCCAGCAGTGATAGACAGGGTAGCTATGGCTACACCTTC. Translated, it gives CASSDRQGSYGYTF.